This T cell receptor (beta chain) originates from a study of PD-1 blockade in mismatch repair-deficient tumors. Germline V lookup: CDR1 MNHNY, CDR2 SVGAGI (reference sequence). The CDR3 is 13 amino acids. The J segment lost 4 bases and the V segment lost 4 bases, leaving 3 bases of the junction unmatched. Libraries were prepared by immunoSEQ multiplex PCR; TCRdb keeps only in-frame clonotypes and omits some of them. The sample records over 30,000 clones, roughly 80% being singletons. Study-wide points: Tumor-resident clones, often undetectable pretreatment in blood, expanded then contracted after pembrolizumab.

TCRs were sequenced from a few patients responding to pembrolizumab. A word on this clone: Its antigen is as yet unknown.

This clonotype was obtained from an adult with mismatch repair-deficient cancer. This sample comprised PBMCs, obtained 6 to 7 weeks after starting pembrolizumab. The chain recombines TRBV6-6 with TRBJ1-1; 7 bases align to TRBD1. CDR3 nucleotides: TGTGCCAGCAGTTCGACAGGGACCACTGAAGCTTTCTTT. Amino acid sequence: CASSSTGTTEAFF.